This is a list of T cell receptor beta chains from one sample in a study of T cells after yellow fever vaccination. TCRdb passed the 5' RACE reads through MiXCR, listing each CDR3 protein once. Among hundreds of thousands of distinct CDR3 sequences listed, 10% to 15% were seen once. Sequenced material: PBMCs, taken on the day of the yellow fever booster vaccination. The receptors derive from a man younger than 40 who received the YFV17D yellow fever vaccine. CDR3s include the opening cysteine and the closing phenylalanine or tryptophan. The D gene is left open where the match is weak. Clone size, where shown, is once, few, many, or a class for clones that have expanded.

clone_size	v_call	j_call	d_call	cdr3_aa	cdr3_nt
few	TRBV7-2	TRBJ1-1	TRBD1	CASSLDREYSEAFF	TGTGCCAGCAGCCTAGACAGGGAGTACTCTGAAGCTTTCTTT
-	TRBV30	TRBJ1-1	-	CAWKIGPGGTEAFF	TGTGCCTGGAAAATAGGCCCGGGGGGCACTGAAGCTTTCTTT
many	TRBV7-2	TRBJ2-7	-	CASTLDWRYEQYF	TGTGCCAGCACCCTCGACTGGAGGTACGAGCAGTACTTC
few	TRBV29-1	TRBJ2-6	TRBD1	CSVVGQIGSGANVLTF	TGCAGCGTGGTGGGACAGATAGGCTCTGGGGCCAACGTCCTGACTTTC
many	TRBV7-2	TRBJ2-1	-	CASSRDGTYNEQFF	TGTGCCAGCAGCCGAGACGGGACCTACAATGAGCAGTTCTTC
-	TRBV29-1	TRBJ2-1	-	CSAAPGLQFYNEQFF	TGCAGCGCGGCCCCGGGACTTCAGTTCTACAATGAGCAGTTCTTC
few	TRBV12-3/TRBV12-4	TRBJ2-5	TRBD2	CASTQGLARETQYF	TGTGCCAGCACCCAAGGACTAGCCAGAGAGACCCAGTACTTC
few	TRBV20-1	TRBJ1-1	-	CSPEQGTEAFF	TGCAGTCCCGAACAGGGTACTGAAGCTTTCTTT
-	TRBV9	TRBJ2-1	TRBD2	CASGKAGTSGVSYNEQFF	TGTGCCAGCGGAAAGGCCGGGACTAGCGGGGTCTCCTACAATGAGCAGTTCTTC
few	TRBV6-2/TRBV6-3	TRBJ2-7	-	CASLTGSYEQYF	TGTGCCAGCCTGACGGGGTCCTACGAGCAGTACTTC
-	TRBV5-1	TRBJ2-6	-	CASSSLISGANVLTF	TGCGCCAGCAGCTCCCTAATCTCTGGGGCCAACGTCCTGACTTTC
few	TRBV29-1	TRBJ2-7	-	CSGGTVGSEQYF	TGCAGCGGCGGGACAGTCGGGTCCGAGCAGTACTTC
few	TRBV10-3	TRBJ2-1	-	CAISVGGGSYNEQFF	TGTGCCATCAGTGTCGGAGGCGGTTCCTACAATGAGCAGTTCTTC
few	TRBV3-1	TRBJ2-7	-	CASSQSGVKYF	TGTGCCAGCAGCCAATCTGGGGTGAAGTACTTC
-	TRBV12-3/TRBV12-4	TRBJ2-7	-	CASTSEAPEQYF	TGTGCCAGCACCTCCGAGGCCCCCGAGCAGTACTTC
-	TRBV7-9	TRBJ2-3	TRBD2	CASSLVLAGGRDTQYF	TGTGCCAGCAGCTTAGTCCTAGCGGGAGGCCGAGATACGCAGTATTTT
-	TRBV5-1	TRBJ2-7	-	CASTPQWQSSGLSF	TGCGCCAGCACCCCCCAGTGGCAGTCCTCGGGGTTGAGCTTC
few	TRBV30	TRBJ2-7	TRBD1	CAWGTGGSGFVYEQYF	TGTGCCTGGGGGACAGGGGGAAGCGGTTTTGTCTACGAGCAGTACTTC
-	TRBV4-3	TRBJ2-3	-	CASNPDGQRTDTQYF	TGCGCCAGCAACCCCGACGGCCAACGCACAGATACGCAGTATTTT
few	TRBV19	TRBJ2-1	-	CASSRMFLAGSYNEQFF	TGTGCCAGTAGTAGGATGTTCTTGGCGGGGTCCTACAATGAGCAGTTCTTC
few	TRBV25-1	TRBJ2-1	-	CASTPGSSYNEQFF	TGTGCCAGCACCCCGGGGTCCTCCTACAATGAGCAGTTCTTC
few	TRBV7-2	TRBJ1-4	TRBD1	CASSLARTGDEKLFF	TGTGCCAGCAGCTTAGCTAGGACAGGGGATGAAAAACTGTTTTTT
few	TRBV20-1	TRBJ2-3	TRBD2	CSAPTGIWRERADTQYF	TGCAGTGCGCCGACGGGGATATGGCGGGAGAGGGCAGATACGCAGTATTTT
few	TRBV10-3	TRBJ2-5	TRBD2	CAISAGGGETQYF	TGTGCCATCAGTGCGGGAGGGGGGGAGACCCAGTACTTC
-	TRBV7-3	TRBJ2-2	TRBD1	CASSPTTGAPNTGELFF	TGTGCCAGCAGCCCAACCACAGGGGCGCCGAACACCGGGGAGCTGTTTTTT
-	TRBV27	TRBJ2-1	-	CASCPSGRWGFDEQFF	TGTGCCAGCTGCCCCTCGGGGCGGTGGGGGTTCGATGAGCAGTTCTTC
-	TRBV7-2	TRBJ1-2	TRBD1	CASSFEPGGAYGYTF	TGTGCCAGCAGCTTCGAACCAGGGGGCGCATATGGCTACACCTTC
-	TRBV6-1	TRBJ2-7	-	CASSQEWSYYEQYF	TGTGCCAGCAGTCAGGAGTGGAGCTACTACGAGCAGTACTTC
-	TRBV7-3	TRBJ2-6	-	CASSRNQGTGGANVLTF	TGTGCCAGCAGTCGGAACCAGGGAACGGGTGGGGCCAACGTCCTGACTTTC
few	TRBV20-1	TRBJ2-1	-	CSAGQLGLYNEQFF	TGCAGTGCTGGCCAACTTGGGCTATACAATGAGCAGTTCTTC
-	TRBV29-1	TRBJ2-2	-	CSVEDSQNTGELFF	TGCAGCGTTGAAGATTCACAAAACACCGGGGAGCTGTTTTTT
few	TRBV4-3	TRBJ2-2	-	CASSQDGTANTGELFF	TGCGCCAGCAGCCAAGACGGGACTGCGAACACCGGGGAGCTGTTTTTT
-	TRBV5-1	TRBJ2-6	TRBD2	CASSPVGLAGGPSSGANVLTF	TGCGCCAGCAGCCCGGTCGGACTAGCGGGAGGTCCTTCCTCTGGGGCCAACGTCCTGACTTTC
-	TRBV4-3	TRBJ2-4	-	CASSQERKNIQYF	TGCGCCAGCAGCCAAGAGCGGAAAAACATTCAGTACTTC
-	TRBV20-1	TRBJ1-2	-	CSASPYGYTF	TGCAGTGCGAGCCCGTATGGCTACACCTTC
few	TRBV4-2	TRBJ2-5	-	CASSQDFRAEQETQYF	TGTGCCAGCAGCCAAGATTTTCGAGCGGAGCAAGAGACCCAGTACTTC
-	TRBV20-1	TRBJ2-6	-	CSASGGANVLTF	TGCAGTGCTAGTGGCGGGGCCAACGTCCTGACTTTC
few	TRBV28	TRBJ1-3	-	CASSDGPGNTIYF	TGTGCCAGCAGTGATGGACCTGGAAACACCATATATTTT
few	TRBV28	TRBJ2-1	-	CASSVLRRSDEQFF	TGTGCCAGCAGTGTACTGAGGAGATCAGATGAGCAGTTCTTC
few	TRBV28	TRBJ2-1	TRBD2	CASSLISRELEQFF	TGTGCCAGCAGTTTAATTTCGCGGGAGCTTGAGCAGTTCTTC